The clone carrying this T cell receptor (beta chain) was detected ten times or more. The record originates from a study of regulatory T cells in long-lasting Graves disease. The time point denotes: newly diagnosed GD, antithyroid drugs for less than 3 months. TCR sequences were obtained from RNA taken from PBMCs. The EDTA tubes were filled with about 10 milliliters of drawn peripheral blood. Arm-PCR of CDR3 regions and iRepertoire HTBI primers were used to build TCR beta libraries. One entry per CDR3 protein, called by TCRdb with MiXCR from the multiplex PCR reads. The top ten hold 12% of the sample, which has approximately 470,000 distinct CDR3 sequences, 15% to 20% seen once. Trimming took off 4 bases at V and 7 bases at J, with 17 bases between the two ends. Germline V CDR1 and CDR2: SNHLY, FYNNEI. CDR3 length equals 14 residues. The same sample was also used in a study of T cells in Graves' hyperthyroidism and ophthalmopathy.

The chain links TRBV2 to TRBJ2-7; TRBD1 is a possible D gene (7 bases). The specimen was peripheral blood mononuclear cells (PBMCs), collected at new diagnosis, from a patient treated with antithyroid drugs. This sequence originates from a man aged 35 to 55 with Graves disease. The DNA of the CDR3 is TGTGCCAGCAGTGGTACGACAGGGCGGGGAGAGCAGTACTTC. The encoded protein is CASSGTTGRGEQYF.